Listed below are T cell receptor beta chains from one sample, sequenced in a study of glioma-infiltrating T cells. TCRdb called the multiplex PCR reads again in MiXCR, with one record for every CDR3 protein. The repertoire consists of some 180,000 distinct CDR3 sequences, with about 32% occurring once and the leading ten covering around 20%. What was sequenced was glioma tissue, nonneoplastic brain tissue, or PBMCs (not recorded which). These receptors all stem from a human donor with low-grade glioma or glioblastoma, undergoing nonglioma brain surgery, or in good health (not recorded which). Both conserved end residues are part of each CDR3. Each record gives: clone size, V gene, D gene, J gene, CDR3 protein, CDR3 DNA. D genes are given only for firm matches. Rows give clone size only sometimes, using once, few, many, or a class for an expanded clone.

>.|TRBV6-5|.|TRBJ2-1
CASSYPTGTYEQFF
TGTGCCAGCAGTTACCCGACAGGCACCTATGAGCAGTTCTTC
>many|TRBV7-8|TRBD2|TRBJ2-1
CASSHPVLAGGNSYNEQFF
TGTGCCAGCAGCCACCCGGTATTAGCGGGAGGTAACTCCTACAATGAGCAGTTCTTC
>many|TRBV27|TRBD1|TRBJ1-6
CASSLRDRDRSPLHF
TGTGCCAGCAGTTTACGGGACAGGGATCGTTCACCCCTCCACTTT
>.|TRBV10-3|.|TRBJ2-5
CAIRDPGRTEETQYF
TGTGCCATCAGGGATCCTGGGAGGACAGAAGAGACCCAGTACTTC
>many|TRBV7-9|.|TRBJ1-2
CASSLALLGAGYGYTF
TGTGCCAGCAGCTTAGCGCTCCTAGGAGCAGGCTATGGCTACACCTTC
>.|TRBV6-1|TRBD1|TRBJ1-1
CASSPGGLDKGFF
TGTGCCAGCAGTCCAGGGGGTTTGGACAAAGGTTTCTTT
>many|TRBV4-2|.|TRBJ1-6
CATSTARGGNSPLHF
TGTGCCACTTCGACGGCGCGGGGCGGGAATTCACCCCTCCACTTT
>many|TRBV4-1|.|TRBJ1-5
CASSQVPGQGQPQHF
TGCGCCAGCAGCCAAGTACCTGGGCAGGGACAGCCCCAGCATTTT
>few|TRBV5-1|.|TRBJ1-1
CASSPGRVDTEAFF
TGCGCCAGCAGCCCGGGCCGGGTAGACACTGAAGCTTTCTTT
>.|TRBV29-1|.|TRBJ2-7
CSVEAHGGYEQYF
TGCAGCGTTGAAGCCCACGGGGGCTACGAGCAGTACTTC
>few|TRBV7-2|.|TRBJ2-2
CASSLGSGYTGELFF
TGTGCCAGCAGCTTAGGGTCAGGGTACACCGGGGAGCTGTTTTTT
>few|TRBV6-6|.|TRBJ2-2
CASSYRAPGELFF
TGTGCCAGCAGTTACAGGGCTCCCGGGGAGCTGTTTTTT
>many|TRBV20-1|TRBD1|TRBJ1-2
CSARESPLGTGHGYTF
TGCAGTGCTAGAGAAAGCCCTTTGGGGACAGGGCATGGCTACACCTTC
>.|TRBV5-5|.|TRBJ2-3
CASSLEVRTDTQYF
TGTGCCAGCAGCTTGGAGGTCCGCACAGATACGCAGTATTTT
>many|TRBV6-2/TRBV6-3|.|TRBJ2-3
CASSYGGASSTDTQYF
TGTGCCAGCAGTTACGGCGGGGCATCTAGCACAGATACGCAGTATTTT
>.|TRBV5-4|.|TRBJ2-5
CVSSLPQETQYF
TGTGTCAGCAGCTTGCCACAAGAGACCCAGTACTTC
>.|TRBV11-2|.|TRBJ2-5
CASSLQLEGQETQYF
TGTGCCAGCAGCTTACAACTGGAGGGCCAAGAGACCCAGTACTTC
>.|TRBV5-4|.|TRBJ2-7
CASTSPGEFNEQYF
TGTGCCAGCACCTCGCCGGGGGAGTTCAACGAGCAGTACTTC
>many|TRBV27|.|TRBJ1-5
CASSEEGHQPQHF
TGTGCCAGCAGTGAGGAGGGCCATCAGCCCCAGCATTTT
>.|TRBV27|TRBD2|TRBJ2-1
CASRVTSGVSF
TGTGCCAGCAGAGTGACTAGCGGGGTCTCATTC
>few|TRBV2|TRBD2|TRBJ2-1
CASSLTSGSVGEQFF
TGTGCCAGCAGTCTAACTAGCGGGAGCGTCGGTGAGCAGTTCTTC
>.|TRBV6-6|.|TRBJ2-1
CASILDLGPYNEQFF
TGTGCCAGCATCTTAGACTTGGGCCCTTACAATGAGCAATTCTTC
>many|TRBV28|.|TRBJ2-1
CASSLGQRNEQFF
TGTGCCAGCAGTTTGGGCCAAAGAAATGAGCAGTTCTTC
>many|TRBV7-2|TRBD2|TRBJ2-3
CASSLARGVDTQYF
TGTGCCAGCAGCTTAGCTCGGGGGGTGGATACGCAGTATTTT
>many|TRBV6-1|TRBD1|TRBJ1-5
CASSPDRGEQPQHF
TGTGCCAGCAGCCCGGACAGGGGGGAACAGCCCCAGCATTTT
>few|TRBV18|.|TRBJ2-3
CASSPRGADTQYF
TGTGCCAGCTCACCCCGAGGGGCAGATACGCAGTATTTT
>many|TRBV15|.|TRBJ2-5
CATSRVSSAYRETQYF
TGTGCCACCAGCAGAGTATCTAGCGCTTATCGGGAGACCCAGTACTTC
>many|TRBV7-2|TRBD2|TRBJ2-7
CASSFTAGFLEQYF
TGTGCCAGCAGCTTTACAGCGGGGTTTCTCGAGCAGTACTTC
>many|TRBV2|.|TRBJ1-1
CASGSHTEAFF
TGTGCCAGCGGCTCCCACACTGAAGCTTTCTTT
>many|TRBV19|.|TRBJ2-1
CASTRGHNEQFF
TGTGCCAGTACGAGGGGCCACAATGAGCAGTTCTTC
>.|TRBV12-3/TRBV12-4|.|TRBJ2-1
CASSLAAWRFF
TGTGCCAGCAGTTTGGCGGCTTGGAGGTTCTTC
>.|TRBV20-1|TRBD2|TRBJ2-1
CRGLAGACYNEKFF
TGCAGAGGGTTAGCGGGTGCTTGCTACAATGAGAAGTTCTTC
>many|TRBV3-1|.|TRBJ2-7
CASSQDVTYEQYF
TGTGCCAGCAGCCAAGACGTTACCTACGAGCAGTACTTC
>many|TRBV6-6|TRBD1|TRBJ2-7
CASSYGKGGSYEQYF
TGTGCCAGCAGTTACGGAAAAGGGGGCAGTTACGAGCAGTACTTC
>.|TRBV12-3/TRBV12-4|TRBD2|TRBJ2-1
CASSFLAGGVEQFF
TGTGCCAGCAGTTTTCTAGCGGGAGGAGTTGAGCAGTTCTTC
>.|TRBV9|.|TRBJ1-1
CASSVGPEPNTEAFF
TGTGCCAGCAGCGTAGGCCCCGAACCGAACACTGAAGCTTTCTTT
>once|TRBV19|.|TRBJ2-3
CASSIGVSSTDAQYF
TGTGCCAGTAGTATCGGCGTATCTAGCACAGATGCGCAGTATTTT
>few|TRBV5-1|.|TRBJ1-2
CASSLEGLYGYTF
TGCGCCAGCAGCTTGGAAGGGCTCTATGGCTACACCTTC
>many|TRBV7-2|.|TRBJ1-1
CASSLTVVNTEAFF
TGTGCCAGCAGCTTAACAGTGGTGAACACTGAAGCTTTCTTT
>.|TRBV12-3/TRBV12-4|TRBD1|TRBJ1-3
CASSRDRFLSGNTIYF
TGTGCCAGCAGCCGGGACAGGTTTCTTTCTGGAAACACCATATATTTT
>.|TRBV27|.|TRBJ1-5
CASSRANRVDQPQHF
TGTGCCAGTAGTCGAGCGAACAGGGTTGATCAGCCCCAGCATTTT
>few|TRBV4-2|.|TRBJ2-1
CASSQDLTRGQFF
TGTGCCAGCAGCCAAGACCTTACGAGAGGTCAGTTCTTC
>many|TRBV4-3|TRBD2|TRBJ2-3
CASSQESGSYDTQYF
TGCGCCAGCAGCCAAGAGAGCGGGAGTTACGATACGCAGTATTTT